This TCR beta chain was found in a study of blood T cells in healthy people across ages. A word on this clonotype: Antigen unknown.

It was with a sample-barcoded 5' primer and a J-beta primer mix that a second PCR of about 7 to 12 cycles was run. TCRdb redid the calling of the 5' RACE reads with MiXCR, one entry per CDR3 protein. The sample holds hundreds of thousands of distinct CDR3 sequences, under 30% seen once. General study findings and limits: Strong correlation linked observed beta diversity and percent naive T cells. Diversity estimates drawn from one million T cells were deemed underestimates.

This sequence was found in a woman older than 75 in good health. Input material: blood.

CDR3 in DNA: TGTGCCAGCAGCTCCCTGCCGGGACTAGCGGGGGGGCGGGGAGATACGCAGTATTTT. This gives the protein CASSSLPGLAGGRGDTQYF. The V and J genes are TRBV7-2 and TRBJ2-3; the match to TRBD2 covers 16 bases. Germline CDR1 SGHTA, CDR2 FQGNSA. V gave up 4 bases and J gave up 5 bases; unmatched junction bases: 12. This CDR3 is 19 amino acids long.